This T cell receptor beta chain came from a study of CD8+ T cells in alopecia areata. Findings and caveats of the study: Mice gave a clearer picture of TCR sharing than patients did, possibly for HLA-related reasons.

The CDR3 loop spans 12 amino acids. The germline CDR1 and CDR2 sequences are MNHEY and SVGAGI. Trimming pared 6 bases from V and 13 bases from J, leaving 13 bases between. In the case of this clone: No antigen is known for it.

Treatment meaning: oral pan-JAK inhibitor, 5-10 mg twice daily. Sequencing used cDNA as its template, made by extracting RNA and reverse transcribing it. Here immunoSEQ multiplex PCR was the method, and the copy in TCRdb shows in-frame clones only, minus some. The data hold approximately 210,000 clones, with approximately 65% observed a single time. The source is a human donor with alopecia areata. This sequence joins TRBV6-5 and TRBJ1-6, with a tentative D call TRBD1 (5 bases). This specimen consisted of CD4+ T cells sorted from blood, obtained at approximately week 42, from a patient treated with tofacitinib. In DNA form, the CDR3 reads TGTGCCAGCAGAACCCCGGGGGGTCCCCTCCACTTT. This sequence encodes CASRTPGGPLHF.